Reported below is one TCR beta chain. The entry originates in a study of T cell changes during pregnancy in multiple sclerosis. Germline V gives CDR1 SGHVS, CDR2 FNYEAQ. Trimming removed 5 bases from V and 3 bases from J; junction bases left unmatched: 13. The CDR3 sequence is 17 residues long. The repertoire was sequenced with immunoSEQ multiplex PCR; TCRdb's copy has only in-frame clones and lacks some. The sample contains about 48,000 clones, 90% to 95% of which appear only once. The TCR was taken from a female donor with multiple sclerosis, enrolled in a pregnancy study. V gene TRBV7-6 combines with J gene TRBJ2-1; TRBD2 agrees at 7 bases. Specimen: CD4+ T cells from peripheral blood mononuclear cells, collected in the first trimester of pregnancy. The chain's CDR3 is CASSPEGGDYFYNEQFF. CDR3 in DNA: TGTGCCAGCAGCCCAGAGGGAGGGGATTACTTCTACAATGAGCAGTTCTTC.